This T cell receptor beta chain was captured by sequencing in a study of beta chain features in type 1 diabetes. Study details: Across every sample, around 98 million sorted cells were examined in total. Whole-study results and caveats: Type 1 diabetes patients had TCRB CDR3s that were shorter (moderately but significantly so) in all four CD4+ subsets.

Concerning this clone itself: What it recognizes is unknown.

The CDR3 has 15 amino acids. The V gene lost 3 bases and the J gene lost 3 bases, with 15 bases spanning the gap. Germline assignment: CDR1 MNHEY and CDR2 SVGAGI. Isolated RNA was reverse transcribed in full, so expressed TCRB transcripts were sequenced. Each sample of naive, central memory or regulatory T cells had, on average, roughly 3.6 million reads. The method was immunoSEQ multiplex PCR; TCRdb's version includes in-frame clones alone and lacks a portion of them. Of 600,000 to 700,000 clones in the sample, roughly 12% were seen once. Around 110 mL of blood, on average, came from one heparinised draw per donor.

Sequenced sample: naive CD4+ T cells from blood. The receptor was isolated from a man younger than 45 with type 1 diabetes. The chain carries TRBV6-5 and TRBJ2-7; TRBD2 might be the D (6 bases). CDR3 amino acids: CASSYWGLENYEQYF. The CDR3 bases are TGTGCCAGCAGTTATTGGGGACTGGAGAACTACGAGCAGTACTTC.